One sample yielded the 4 T cell receptor beta chains listed below, sequenced in a study of cytomegalovirus exposure and HLA in healthy donors. Use of 60 Vbeta and 13 Jbeta primers characterized the PCR. Produced via immunoSEQ multiplex PCR; TCRdb's table is partial and in-frame only. This table holds almost 200,000 clones, around 79% found once. Sequencing was carried out using PBMCs. The receptors stem from a woman between 25 and 40 years old in good health and CMV-seropositive.

The gene calls are TRBV7-9 and TRBJ2-7; 9 nucleotides align to TRBD1. CDR3 length equals 14 residues. CDR1 is SEHNR and CDR2 is FQNEAQ in the germline V gene (reference sequence). Trimming took 4 bases from V and 4 from J; bases not matched to a gene: 5. The CDR3 DNA sequence: TGTGCCAGCAGCTACGGACAGGGGTTTTACGAGCAGTACTTC. Translating it yields CASSYGQGFYEQYF.

The genes are TRBV10-2 and TRBJ2-7, with 12 positions matching TRBD1. Germline V lookup: CDR1 WSHSY, CDR2 SAAADI. J gave up 4 bases and V 4 bases, and 14 bases lay outside the gene matches. This CDR3 has 18 amino acids. The CDR3 is CASSVPRDRGPAGYEQYF. The CDR3, as DNA: TGCGCCAGCAGTGTGCCTCGGGACAGGGGGCCTGCTGGTTACGAGCAGTACTTC.

V gene TRBV5-6 combines with J gene TRBJ2-5; weak D call: TRBD1 (6 bases). CDR3 size: 15 residues. The V end was cut by 2 bases, the J end by 5 bases, with 16 bases between. Per the germline V gene, CDR1 is SGHDT and CDR2 is YYEEEE. CDR3 sequence reads: CASSFTGLFPETQYF. The CDR3 region has the DNA TGTGCCAGCAGCTTTACAGGGTTATTCCCTGAGACCCAGTACTTC.

The chain has TRBV5-1 and TRBJ2-2; D call uncertain. V was cut by 1 base and J by 5 bases, with 9 bases left in between. The germline V gene has CDR1 SGHRS and CDR2 YFSETQ. The CDR3 runs to 14 residues. This chain's CDR3 is CASSLTQITGELFF. CDR3 nucleotide sequence: TGCGCCAGCAGCTTGACGCAGATAACCGGGGAGCTGTTTTTT.